This TCR beta chain was captured by sequencing in a study of blood T cells in healthy people across ages. Primers used in a second PCR of about 7 to 12 cycles were a sample-barcoded 5' primer and a J-beta primer mix. TCRdb itself ran the 5' RACE reads through MiXCR, one entry per CDR3 protein. The sample carries approximately 780,000 distinct CDR3 sequences, 20% to 30% recorded once. Germline V gene sequence: CDR1 SNHLY, CDR2 FYNNEI. The CDR3 loop spans 13 amino acids. Trimming took 6 bases from V and 7 from J, leaving 16 bases between them. This same sample was also taken into another study, of T cells of mothers and their children.

J is TRBJ2-7 and V is TRBV2, with D maybe TRBD2 (7 bases). What was sequenced was blood. The receptor was isolated from a boy younger than 18 in good health. The DNA of the CDR3 is TGTGCCAGCAGAGTGGGGGGGGGCGGAGAGCAGTACTTC. Amino acid sequence: CASRVGGGGEQYF.